This entry lists 3 T cell receptor beta chains sequenced from one sample in a study of CD8 T cells in Susac syndrome. RNA in amounts of roughly 0.5 to 1 ug was reverse transcribed with random hexamers. TCRdb reprocessed the immunoSEQ multiplex PCR reads with MiXCR, giving one entry per CDR3 protein. Altogether around 170,000 distinct CDR3 sequences are present, just over 90% being singletons, with the ten largest covering roughly 0.08%. The material sequenced was CD4+ T cells from PBMCs. All receptors derive from a human donor in good health.

This sequence joins TRBV29-1 and TRBJ1-2; D not certain. The V end was cut by 8 bases, the J end by 6 bases, with 13 bases between. CDR3 length: 11 residues. The germline CDR1 and CDR2 sequences are SQVTM and ANQGSEA. For the CDR3, the DNA is TGCAGCACTCTTCTCGGGGATGGCTACACCTTC. Protein sequence: CSTLLGDGYTF.

The chain uses TRBV15 and TRBJ2-5; 8 nucleotides agree with TRBD1. The junction had 4 bases not matched to a gene; V was cut back by 0 bases and J by 4 bases. Germline V lookup: CDR1 LNHNV, CDR2 YYDKDF (reference sequence). CDR3 length: 15 amino acids. CDR3 loop: CATSRDQGAGETQYF. DNA for the CDR3: TGTGCCACCAGCAGAGATCAGGGGGCGGGAGAGACCCAGTACTTC.

The chain has TRBV28 and TRBJ1-5; D is unclear. Germline V gives CDR1 MDHEN, CDR2 SYDVKM. The CDR3 is made up of 13 amino acids. The V and J ends lost 5 bases and 5 bases respectively, with 10 bases between them. For the CDR3, the DNA is TGTGCCAGCAGTCCTCACATTGATCAGCCCCAGCATTTT. Residues: CASSPHIDQPQHF. Supplemented by reference TRBV28 and TRBJ1-5, the full variable domain reads DVKVTQSSRYLVKRTGEKVFLECVQDMDHENMFWYRQDPGLGLRLIYFSYDVKMKEKGDIPEGYSVSREKKERFSLILESASTNQTSMYLCASSPHIDQPQHFGDGTRLSIL.